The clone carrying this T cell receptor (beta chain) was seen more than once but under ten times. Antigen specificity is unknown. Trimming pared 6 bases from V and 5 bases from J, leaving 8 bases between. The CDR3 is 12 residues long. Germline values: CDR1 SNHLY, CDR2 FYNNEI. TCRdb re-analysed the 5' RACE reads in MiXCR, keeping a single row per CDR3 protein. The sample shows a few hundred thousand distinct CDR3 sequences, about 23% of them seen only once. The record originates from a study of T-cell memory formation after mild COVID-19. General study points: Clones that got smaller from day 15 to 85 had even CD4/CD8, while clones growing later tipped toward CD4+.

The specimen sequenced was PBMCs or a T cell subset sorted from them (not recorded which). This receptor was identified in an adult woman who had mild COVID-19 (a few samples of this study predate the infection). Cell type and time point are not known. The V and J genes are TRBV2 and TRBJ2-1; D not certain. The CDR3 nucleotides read TGTGCCAGCAGCCCCCAGGACAATGAGCAGTTCTTC. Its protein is CASSPQDNEQFF.